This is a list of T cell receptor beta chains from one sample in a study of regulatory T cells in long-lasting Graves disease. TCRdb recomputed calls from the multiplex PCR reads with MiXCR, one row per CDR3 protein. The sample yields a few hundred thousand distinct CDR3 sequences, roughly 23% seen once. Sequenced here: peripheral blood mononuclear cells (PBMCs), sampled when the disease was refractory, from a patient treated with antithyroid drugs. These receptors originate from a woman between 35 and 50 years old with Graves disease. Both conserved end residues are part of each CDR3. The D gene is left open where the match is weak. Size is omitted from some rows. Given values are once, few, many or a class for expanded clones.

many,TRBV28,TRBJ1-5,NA,TGTGCCAGCAGCATGTTGTTGCAGGGTACTTATCTTTACAATCAGCCCCAGCATTTT,CASSMLLQGTYLYNQPQHF
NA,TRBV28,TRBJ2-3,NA,TGTGCCAGTGAGGATTACACAGATACGCAGTATTTT,CASEDYTDTQYF
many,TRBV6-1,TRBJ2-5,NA,TGTGCCACCGCGACCATGACCGTCGAGACCCAGTACTTC,CATATMTVETQYF
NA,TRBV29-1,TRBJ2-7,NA,TGCAGCGTTTTGACAGCTAGCTCCTACGAGCAGTACTTC,CSVLTASSYEQYF
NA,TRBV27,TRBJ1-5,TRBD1,TGTGCCAGCAGTTTCGTCGGACAGGTTCCTCAGCCCCAGCATTTT,CASSFVGQVPQPQHF
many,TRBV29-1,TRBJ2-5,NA,TGCAGCGTTTATGTACTGAATCGGGAGACCCAGTACTTC,CSVYVLNRETQYF
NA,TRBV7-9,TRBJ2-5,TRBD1,TGTGCCAGCAGCCCCGGACAGGTGACCAAAGAGACCCAGTACTTC,CASSPGQVTKETQYF
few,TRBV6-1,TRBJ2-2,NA,TGTGCCAGCAGTGATGATGCGAACACCGGGGAGCTGTTTTTT,CASSDDANTGELFF
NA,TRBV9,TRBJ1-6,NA,TGTGCCAGCAGCGTTGGGTGGGAGAGCTCCTATAATTCACCCCTCCACTTT,CASSVGWESSYNSPLHF
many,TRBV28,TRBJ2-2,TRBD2,TGTGCCAGCAGCCGCGGACTAGCTCACGGGGAGCTGTTTTTT,CASSRGLAHGELFF
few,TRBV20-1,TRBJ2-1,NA,TGCAGTGCGAATCCTCTAGTCAGCGGATACAATGAGCAGTTCTTC,CSANPLVSGYNEQFF
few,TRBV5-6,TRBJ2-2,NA,TGTGCCAGCAGTGATGCGAGACTACCCCCCGGGGAGCTGTTTTTT,CASSDARLPPGELFF
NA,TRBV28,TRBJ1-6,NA,TGTGCCAGCAGTTTTGGGGTGGGGGCGACCTATAATTCACCCCTCCACTTT,CASSFGVGATYNSPLHF
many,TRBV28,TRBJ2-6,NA,TGTGCCAGCAGTCCACCCCCGTGGAGGGTTGGGGCCAACGTCCTGACTTTC,CASSPPPWRVGANVLTF
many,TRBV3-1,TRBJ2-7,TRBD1,TGTGCCAGCAGCCGTCCTCGGCAGGGGGCTGTCGAGCAGTACTTC,CASSRPRQGAVEQYF
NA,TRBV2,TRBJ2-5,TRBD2,TGTGCCAGCAGTGATACGGGAGGTGGAGAGACCCAGTACTTC,CASSDTGGGETQYF
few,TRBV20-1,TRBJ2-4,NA,TGCAGTGCTAGAGGACAGGCCGCCAAAAACATTCAGTACTTC,CSARGQAAKNIQYF
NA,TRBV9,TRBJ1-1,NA,TGTGCCAGCAGCTACAGGGTGGAGGACACTGAAGCTTTCTTT,CASSYRVEDTEAFF
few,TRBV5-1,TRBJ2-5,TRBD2,TGCGCCAGCAGCTTAGAGGGAGGGAAGACCCAGTACTTC,CASSLEGGKTQYF
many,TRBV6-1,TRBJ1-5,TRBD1,TGTGCCAGCAGTGAACAGGGGGGGGTCGGCAATCAGCCCCAGCATTTT,CASSEQGGVGNQPQHF
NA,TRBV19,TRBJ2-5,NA,TGTGCCAGTAGTGGCCACTTGGAGACCCAGTACTTC,CASSGHLETQYF
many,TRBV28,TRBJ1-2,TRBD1,TGTGCCAGCAGTCCCCACCGGACAGGGGGCTATGGCTACACCTTC,CASSPHRTGGYGYTF
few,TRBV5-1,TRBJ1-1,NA,TGCGCCAGCAGCTCCCGGACCGACTCGACTGAAGCTTTCTTT,CASSSRTDSTEAFF
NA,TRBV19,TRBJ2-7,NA,TGTGCCAGTAGTATGGGCACCTCCTACGAGCAGTACTTC,CASSMGTSYEQYF
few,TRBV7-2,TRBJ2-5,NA,TGTGCCAGCAGATTGGGGGGTTCTCAAGAGACCCAGTACTTC,CASRLGGSQETQYF
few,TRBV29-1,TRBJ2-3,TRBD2,TGCAGCGTGGGGACTAGCGGGGCCCACACAGATACGCAGTATTTT,CSVGTSGAHTDTQYF
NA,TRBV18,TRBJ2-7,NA,TGTGCCAGCTCACCGAAGGGACCCCTCTCCTACGAGCAGTACTTC,CASSPKGPLSYEQYF
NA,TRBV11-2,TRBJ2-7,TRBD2,TGTGCCAGCAGCTCCCCAAAGCGGGGAGCCTACGAGCAGTACTTC,CASSSPKRGAYEQYF
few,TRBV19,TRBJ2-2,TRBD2,TGTGCCAGTAGTGGCGGGACTAGCGGGCTGACCGGGGAGCTGTTTTTT,CASSGGTSGLTGELFF
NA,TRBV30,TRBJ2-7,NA,TGTGCCTGGAGGGGACCTATATCCTACGAGCAGTACTTC,CAWRGPISYEQYF
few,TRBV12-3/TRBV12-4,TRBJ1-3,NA,TGTGCCAGCATGTACGGCTCTGGAAACACCATATATTTT,CASMYGSGNTIYF
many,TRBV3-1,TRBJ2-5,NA,TGTGCCAGCAGCCAAGATACCACCCGAGGGACCCAGTACTTC,CASSQDTTRGTQYF
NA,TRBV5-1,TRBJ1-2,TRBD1,TGCGCCGGCAGCCATTCAGCGGACAGGGTTGATTGGGACTATGGCTACACCTTC,CAGSHSADRVDWDYGYTF
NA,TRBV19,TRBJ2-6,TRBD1,TGTGCCAGTGGGACAGGGTTTGGGGCCAACGTCCTGACTTTC,CASGTGFGANVLTF
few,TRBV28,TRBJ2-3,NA,TGTGCCAGCAGTTTATTTCAGGCTATGACCTACAGCACAGATACGCAGTATTTT,CASSLFQAMTYSTDTQYF